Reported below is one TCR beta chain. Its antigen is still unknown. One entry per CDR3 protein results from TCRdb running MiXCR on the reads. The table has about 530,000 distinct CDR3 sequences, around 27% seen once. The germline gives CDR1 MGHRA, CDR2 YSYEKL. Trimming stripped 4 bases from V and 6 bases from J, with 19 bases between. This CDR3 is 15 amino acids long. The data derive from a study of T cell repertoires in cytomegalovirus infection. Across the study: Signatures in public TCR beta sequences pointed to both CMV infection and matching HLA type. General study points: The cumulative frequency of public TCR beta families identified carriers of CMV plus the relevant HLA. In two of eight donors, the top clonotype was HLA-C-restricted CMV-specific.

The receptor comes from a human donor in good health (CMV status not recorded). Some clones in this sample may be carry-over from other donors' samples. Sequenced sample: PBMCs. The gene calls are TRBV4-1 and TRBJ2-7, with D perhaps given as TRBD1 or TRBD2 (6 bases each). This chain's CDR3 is CASSPQRGERREQYF. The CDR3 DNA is TGCGCCAGCAGCCCCCAGAGGGGGGAGAGACGCGAGCAGTACTTC.